This T cell receptor (beta chain) was retrieved from a study of identical twins. From the 5' RACE reads, TCRdb called clonotypes with MiXCR, one entry per CDR3 protein. Here the sample spans roughly 540,000 distinct CDR3 sequences, 20% to 25% being singletons. Trimming took off 6 bases at V and 5 bases at J, with 11 bases between the two ends. The CDR3 contains 12 residues. Another study also made use of these data, one on T cells expressing NK-cell markers. In that study: In several experiments, sorting was confined to alpha-beta TCR T cells through use of an anti-gamma-delta TCR antibody.

This chain connects TRBV12-3 or TRBV12-4 to TRBJ2-7; D tentatively fits TRBD1 or TRBD2 (5 bases each). Sequenced input: CD4+ T cells sorted from blood. This TCR derives from a woman under 30 in good health. The CDR3 nucleotides are TGTGCCAGCAGAAGCAGGGAGCACGAGCAGTACTTC. Translated, it gives CASRSREHEQYF.